These 5 T cell receptor beta chains were sequenced from one sample in a study of radiotherapy plus CTLA-4 blockade in lung cancer. Measured with immunoSEQ multiplex PCR; TCRdb has only the in-frame clones, and not every one. The sample contains approximately 110,000 clones, more than 65% of which appear only once. The specimen was peripheral blood, collected from a patient treated with radiotherapy plus ipilimumab. The receptor set was obtained from a human donor with non-small cell lung cancer that progressed on radiotherapy plus ipilimumab. Some clones in this sample may be carry-over from other donors' samples.

The rearrangement joins TRBV12-5 to TRBJ2-6; TRBD1 matches at 8 bases. V lost 6 bases, J lost 4 bases, and 8 bases stayed unmatched. There are 16 residues in the CDR3. Germline CDR1 is LGHNT and CDR2 is FRNRAP. The CDR3 bases are TGTGCTAGTGGCCTCCAGGGGGCAAGCGGGGCCAACGTCCTGACTTTC. Translation gives CASGLQGASGANVLTF.

V gene TRBV11-1 combines with J gene TRBJ1-2; 10 bases are shared with TRBD1. Germline V gene data show CDR1 as SGHAT and CDR2 as FQDESV (reference sequence). The V gene end was trimmed by 5 bases and the J gene end by 3 bases; junction bases not matched to a gene: 18. The length of the CDR3 is 19 residues. DNA for the CDR3: TGTGCCAGCAGCCATTACCGGGACAGGGGCGTACATCGAGACTATGGCTACACCTTC. Protein sequence: CASSHYRDRGVHRDYGYTF.

This chain links TRBV27 with TRBJ2-7, with 8 bases that match TRBD2. The CDR3 spans 16 residues. V shed 5 bases and J 6 bases; nucleotides not matched to a gene: 15. Germline values: CDR1 MNHEY, CDR2 SMNVEV (reference sequence). This CDR3 reads CASSPTPGLGTGEQYF. The CDR3 region has the DNA TGTGCCAGCAGTCCAACACCGGGACTAGGGACTGGCGAGCAGTACTTC.

The CDR3 spells CASIGGLTPYEQYF. In nucleotides, the CDR3 is TGTGCCAGCATTGGAGGGCTAACCCCCTACGAGCAGTACTTC. The V call is TRBV7-8, the J call TRBJ2-7; TRBD2 might be the D (6 bases). V was clipped by 7 bases and J by 2 bases, with 15 bases between them. The CDR3 runs to 14 residues. Looked up from germline, CDR1 is SGHVS and CDR2 is FQNEAQ.

The chain uses TRBV4-1 and TRBJ1-1, with a weak D call TRBD1 (6 bases). The germline V gene has CDR1 MGHRA and CDR2 YSYEKL. CDR3 length: 14 residues. The germline V and J ends were trimmed by 0 bases and 2 bases, with 7 bases remaining between them. The CDR3: CASSQEQGNTEAFF. The CDR3 nucleotides read TGCGCCAGCAGCCAAGAACAGGGAAACACTGAAGCTTTCTTT.